Following are 17 T cell receptor beta chains from one sample sequenced in a study of shared clonotypes between healthy human individuals. Sequencing used immunoSEQ multiplex PCR; TCRdb keeps in-frame clones, though not all of them. The sample gives about 980,000 clones, around three quarters of which show up once; about 1.5% is in the top ten. The sequencing input was memory CD4+ T cells sorted from blood. Indicated subset: CD45RA-negative fraction. All receptors derive from a man younger than 35 in good health.

This chain joins TRBV5-6 and TRBJ2-1; D might be TRBD2 (5 bases). The V end was cut by 4 bases, the J end by 1 base, with 12 bases between. CDR3 length: 15 residues. Germline lookup yields CDR1 SGHDT and CDR2 YYEEEE. This CDR3 reads CASSPRLTSYNEQFF. DNA for the CDR3: TGTGCCAGCAGCCCTAGACTAACATCCTACAATGAGCAGTTCTTC.

This chain joins TRBV27 and TRBJ2-1; unclear D gene. CDR3 size: 15 residues. In germline, CDR1 is MNHEY, CDR2 SMNVEV (reference sequence). V lost 10 bases and J 1 base, leaving 17 bases between the germline ends. CDR3 residues: CATPRRKSSYNEQFF. CDR3 nucleotide sequence: TGTGCCACCCCGAGACGGAAATCTTCCTACAATGAGCAGTTCTTC.

The rearrangement uses TRBV11-3 and TRBJ2-3; a weak D match, TRBD2 (6 bases). The CDR3 is 14 residues long. Looked up from germline, CDR1 is SGHNT and CDR2 is YENEEA. Trimming pared 0 bases from V and 6 bases from J, leaving 10 bases between. This CDR3 reads CASSLEGGPDTQYF. As DNA, the CDR3 is TGTGCCAGCAGCTTAGAAGGAGGGCCGGATACGCAGTATTTT.

In its sample, this clone was seen a few times. The V gene is TRBV9, the J gene TRBJ1-6, with D tentatively TRBD1 (5 bases). CDR1 and CDR2 from the germline V gene are SGDLS and YYNGEE. V was trimmed by 0 bases and J by 6 bases, leaving 13 bases between them. This CDR3 has 16 amino acids. Here the CDR3 reads CASSVAAGTFNSPLHF. The CDR3 DNA is TGTGCCAGCAGCGTAGCCGCCGGGACTTTTAATTCACCCCTCCACTTT.

The chain combines TRBV5-1 with TRBJ1-1; no reliable D call. CDR3 length: 14 residues. Per the germline V gene, CDR1 is SGHRS and CDR2 is YFSETQ. The V and J ends lost 7 bases and 2 bases respectively, with 15 bases between them. CDR3 loop: CASRVSGINTEAFF. In DNA form, the CDR3 reads TGCGCCAGCCGGGTCTCAGGAATAAACACTGAAGCTTTCTTT.

For this clone: The junction does not match germline at one end; this may be a read error. This rearrangement joins TRBV5-4 to TRBJ2-5; the D call may be TRBD1 or TRBD2 (5 bases each). The CDR3 runs to 16 residues. Germline CDR1 reads SGHNT; CDR2 reads YYREEE (reference sequence). CDR3 coding DNA: TGTGCCAGCAGGTTGGGACGCTCCTGGGGCCAAGAGACCCAGTACTTC. Translation gives CASRLGRSWGQETQYF.

This chain joins TRBV5-8 and TRBJ2-7, with TRBD2 as a possible D gene (7 bases). The ends were cut back, 4 bases at V and 2 bases at J, with 19 bases in the middle. There are 16 residues in the CDR3. Germline values: CDR1 SGHTS, CDR2 YDEGEE. The CDR3: CASSPPAGAGTYEQYF. As DNA, the CDR3 is TGTGCCAGCAGCCCCCCCGCGGGGGCTGGAACCTACGAGCAGTACTTC. The full variable domain, its missing parts supplied by reference TRBV5-8 and TRBJ2-7, is EAGVTQSPTHLIKTRGQQATLRCSPISGHTSVYWYQQALGLGLQFLLWYDEGEERNRGNFPPRFSGRQFPNYSSELNVNALELEDSALYLCASSPPAGAGTYEQYFGPGTRLTVT.

This chain joins TRBV5-6 and TRBJ2-7, with D maybe TRBD1 (5 bases). Deletions cut 0 bases from V and 6 bases from J, with 13 bases between. Germline CDR1 and CDR2: SGHDT and YYEEEE. The CDR3 contains 14 residues. The DNA for the CDR3 is TGTGCCAGCAGCTTGGGCAGGGTGAATCGCGAGCAGTACTTC. Amino acids: CASSLGRVNREQYF.

J is TRBJ2-7 and V is TRBV6-5; TRBD1 aligns across 7 bases. The CDR3 length is 13 residues. Germline V gene data show CDR1 as MNHEY and CDR2 as SVGAGI. J was trimmed by 0 bases and V by 7 bases; bases with no gene match: 3. The CDR3 bases are TGTGCCAGCACGAGGGGGCCCTCCTACGAGCAGTACTTC. It is translated as CASTRGPSYEQYF.

The J gene is TRBJ2-7, the V gene TRBV25-1, with D hard to call. CDR3 length equals 14 residues. The germline V gene encodes CDR1 MGHDK and CDR2 SYGVNS. V gave up 6 bases and J gave up 0 bases, with 12 bases separating them. CDR3 sequence: CASSASVSSYEQYF. DNA for the CDR3: TGTGCCAGCAGCGCCTCGGTGAGCTCCTACGAGCAGTACTTC.

V gene TRBV30 combines with J gene TRBJ1-4; D is undetermined. Looked up from germline, CDR1 is GTSNPN and CDR2 is SVGIG (reference sequence). The CDR3 totals 14 residues. V gave up 2 bases and J gave up 4 bases, with 11 bases separating them. CDR3 nucleotides: TGTGCCTGGAGTAAGACACGACGTAATGAAAAACTGTTTTTT. Residues: CAWSKTRRNEKLFF.

The V call is TRBV6-1, the J call TRBJ1-2, with TRBD1 as a possible D gene (5 bases). This CDR3 contains 14 residues. Germline CDR1 reads MNHNS; CDR2 reads SASEGT. V was cut by 10 bases and J by 4 bases, with 19 bases left in between. DNA for the CDR3: TGTGCCACTTCGATGGGGGGGATCGGCTATGGCTACACCTTC. This sequence encodes CATSMGGIGYGYTF.

This clone has only one observation. The chain joins TRBV9 to TRBJ2-3; D not resolved. There are 15 residues in the CDR3. Germline CDR1 and CDR2: SGDLS and YYNGEE. Between the trimmed V and J ends, which lost 3 bases and 2 bases, there was a span of 13 bases. CDR3 region: CASSASGWDTDTQYF. CDR3 sequence (DNA): TGTGCCAGCAGCGCGTCTGGGTGGGACACAGATACGCAGTATTTT.

This chain links TRBV18 with TRBJ1-5, with a weak D call TRBD1 (5 bases). This CDR3 contains 16 residues. Trimming shortened V by 6 bases and J by 3 bases, and 18 bases separated the two germline ends. Germline V gene sequence: CDR1 KGHSH, CDR2 LQKENI. The CDR3 loop reads CASSQSRARLNQPQHF. Written as DNA, the CDR3 is TGTGCCAGCTCCCAATCCAGGGCGAGGCTCAATCAGCCCCAGCATTTT.

This clone has just one count. The DNA of the CDR3 is TGTGCCAGCAGTAAGAAGGGACAGGGAACCCACGAGCAGTACTTC. Translating it yields CASSKKGQGTHEQYF. V usage is TRBV6-5 and J usage is TRBJ2-7; 9 bases line up with TRBD1. The CDR3 covers 15 residues. J lost 5 bases, V lost 5 bases, and 10 bases had no gene match. The germline V gene has CDR1 MNHEY and CDR2 SVGAGI.

The gene calls are TRBV7-9 and TRBJ2-3, with TRBD2 as a possible D gene (5 bases). V was cut by 1 base and J by 0 bases, with 14 bases left in between. The CDR3 spans 17 residues. Germline V CDR1 and CDR2: SEHNR, FQNEAQ (reference sequence). CDR3 in DNA: TGTGCCAGCAGCTTAGGGTTCGGTGGCGGGAGCACAGATACGCAGTATTTT. Translated: CASSLGFGGGSTDTQYF.

In the case of this clone: Additional DNA sequences in this sample encode the identical CDR3. The rearrangement joins TRBV5-4 to TRBJ2-2, with TRBD1 matching over 9 bases. J was trimmed by 2 bases and V by 0 bases; bases with no gene match: 2. The germline V gene has CDR1 SGHNT and CDR2 YYREEE (reference sequence). The CDR3 has 16 residues. CDR3 sequence (DNA): TGTGCCAGCAGCTTGGTGGGACAGGGAAACACCGGGGAGCTGTTTTTT. It yields the protein CASSLVGQGNTGELFF.